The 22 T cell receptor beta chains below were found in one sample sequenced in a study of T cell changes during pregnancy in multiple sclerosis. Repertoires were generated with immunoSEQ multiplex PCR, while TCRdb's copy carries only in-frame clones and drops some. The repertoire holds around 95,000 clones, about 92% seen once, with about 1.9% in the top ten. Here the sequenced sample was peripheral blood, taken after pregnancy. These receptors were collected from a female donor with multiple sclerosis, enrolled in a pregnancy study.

The CDR3 is CASSLATLAGQETQYF. CDR3 nucleotides: TGCGCCAGCAGCTTGGCCACCCTAGCGGGACAAGAGACCCAGTACTTC. The chain recombines TRBV5-1 with TRBJ2-5; 9 nucleotides align to TRBD2. V gave up 0 bases and J gave up 2 bases; unmatched junction bases: 5. The CDR3 totals 16 residues. Per the germline V gene, CDR1 is SGHRS and CDR2 is YFSETQ.

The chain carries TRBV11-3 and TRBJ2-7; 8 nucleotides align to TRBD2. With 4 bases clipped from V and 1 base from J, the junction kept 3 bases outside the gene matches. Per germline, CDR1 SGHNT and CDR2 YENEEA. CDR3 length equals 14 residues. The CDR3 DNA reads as TGTGCCAGCAGCTCAGTAGCGGGGTCCTACGAGCAGTACTTC. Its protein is CASSSVAGSYEQYF.

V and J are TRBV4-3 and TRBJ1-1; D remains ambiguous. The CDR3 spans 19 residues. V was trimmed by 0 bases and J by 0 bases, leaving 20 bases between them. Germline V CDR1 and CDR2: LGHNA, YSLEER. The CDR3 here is CASSQEWAQQTSMNTEAFF. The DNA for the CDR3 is TGCGCCAGCAGCCAAGAGTGGGCCCAGCAAACCTCAATGAACACTGAAGCTTTCTTT.

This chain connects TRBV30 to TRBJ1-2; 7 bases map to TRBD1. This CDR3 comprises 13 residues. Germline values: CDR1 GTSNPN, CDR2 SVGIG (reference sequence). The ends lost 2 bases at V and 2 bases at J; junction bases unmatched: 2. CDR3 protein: CAWSIGGNYGYTF. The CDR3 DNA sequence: TGTGCCTGGAGTATAGGGGGCAACTATGGCTACACCTTC.

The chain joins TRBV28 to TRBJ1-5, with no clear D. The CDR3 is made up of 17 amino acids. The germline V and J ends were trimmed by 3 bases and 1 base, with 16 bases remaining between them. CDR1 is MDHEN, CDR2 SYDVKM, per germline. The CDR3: CASSFTSGLLSNQPQHF. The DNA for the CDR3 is TGTGCCAGCAGTTTCACGTCAGGACTATTGAGCAATCAGCCCCAGCATTTT.

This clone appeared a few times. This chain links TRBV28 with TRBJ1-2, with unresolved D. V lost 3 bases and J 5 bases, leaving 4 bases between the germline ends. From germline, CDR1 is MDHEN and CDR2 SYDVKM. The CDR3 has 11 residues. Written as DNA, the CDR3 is TGTGCCAGCAGTTTTTTATATGGCTACACCTTC. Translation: CASSFLYGYTF.

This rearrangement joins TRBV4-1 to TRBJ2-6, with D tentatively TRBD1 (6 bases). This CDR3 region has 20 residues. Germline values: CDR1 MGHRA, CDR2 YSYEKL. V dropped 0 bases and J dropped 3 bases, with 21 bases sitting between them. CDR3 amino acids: CASSQEAGTSTIRGANVLTF. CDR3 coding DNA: TGCGCCAGCAGCCAAGAGGCCGGGACAAGCACAATACGTGGGGCCAACGTCCTGACTTTC.

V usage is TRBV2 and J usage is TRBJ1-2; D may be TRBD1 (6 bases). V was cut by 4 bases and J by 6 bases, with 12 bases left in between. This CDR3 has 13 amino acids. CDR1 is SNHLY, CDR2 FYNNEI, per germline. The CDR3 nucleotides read TGTGCCAGCAGTGCAGGGGCCTACGATGGCTACACCTTC. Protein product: CASSAGAYDGYTF.

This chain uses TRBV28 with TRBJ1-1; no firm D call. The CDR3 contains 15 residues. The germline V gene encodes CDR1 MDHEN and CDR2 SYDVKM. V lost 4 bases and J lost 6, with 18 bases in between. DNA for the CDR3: TGTGCCAGCAGTTCCGGGCAAGTCGGAGGCGCTGAAGCTTTCTTT. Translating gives CASSSGQVGGAEAFF.

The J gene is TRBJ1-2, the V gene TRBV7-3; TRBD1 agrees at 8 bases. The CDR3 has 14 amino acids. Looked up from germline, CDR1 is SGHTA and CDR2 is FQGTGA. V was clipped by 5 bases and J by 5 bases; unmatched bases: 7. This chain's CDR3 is CASSPTGGGYGYTF. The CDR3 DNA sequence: TGTGCCAGCAGCCCAACAGGGGGAGGGTATGGCTACACCTTC. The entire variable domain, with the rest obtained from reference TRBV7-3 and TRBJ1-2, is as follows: GAGVSQTPSNKVTEKGKYVELRCDPISGHTALYWYRQSLGQGPEFLIYFQGTGAADDSGLPNDRFFAVRPEGSVSTLKIQRTERGDSAVYLCASSPTGGGYGYTFGSGTRLTVV.

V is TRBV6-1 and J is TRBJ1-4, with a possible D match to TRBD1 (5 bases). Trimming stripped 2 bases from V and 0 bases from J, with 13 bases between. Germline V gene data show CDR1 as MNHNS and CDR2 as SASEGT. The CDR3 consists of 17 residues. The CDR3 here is CASSELWGLATNEKLFF. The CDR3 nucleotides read TGTGCCAGCAGTGAACTTTGGGGACTTGCAACTAATGAAAAACTGTTTTTT.

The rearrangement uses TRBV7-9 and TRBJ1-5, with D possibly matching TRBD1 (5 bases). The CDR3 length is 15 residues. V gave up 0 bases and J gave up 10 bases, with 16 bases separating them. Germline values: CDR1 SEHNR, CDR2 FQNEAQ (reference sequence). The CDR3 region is CASSLATGIEGPQHF. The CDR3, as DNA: TGTGCCAGCAGCTTAGCCACAGGAATCGAAGGCCCCCAGCATTTT.

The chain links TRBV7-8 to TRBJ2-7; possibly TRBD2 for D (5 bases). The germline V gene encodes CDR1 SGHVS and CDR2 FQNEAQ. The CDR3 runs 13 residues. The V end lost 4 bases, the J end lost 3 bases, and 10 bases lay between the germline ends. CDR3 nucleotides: TGTGCCAGCAGCTCGACCGGGAACTACGAGCAGTACTTC. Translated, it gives CASSSTGNYEQYF.

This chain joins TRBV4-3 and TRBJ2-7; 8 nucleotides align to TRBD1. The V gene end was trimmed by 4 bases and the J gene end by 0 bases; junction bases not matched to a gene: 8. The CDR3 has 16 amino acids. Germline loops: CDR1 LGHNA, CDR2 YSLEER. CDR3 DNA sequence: TGCGCCAGCAGCCCCTCGGACAGGGCAAGCTCCTACGAGCAGTACTTC. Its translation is CASSPSDRASSYEQYF.

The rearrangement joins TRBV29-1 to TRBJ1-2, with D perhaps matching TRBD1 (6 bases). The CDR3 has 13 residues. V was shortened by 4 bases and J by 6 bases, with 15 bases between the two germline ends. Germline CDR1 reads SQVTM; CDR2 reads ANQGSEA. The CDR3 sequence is CSVVPGDNHGYTF. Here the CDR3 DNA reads TGCAGCGTTGTCCCAGGGGATAATCATGGCTACACCTTC.

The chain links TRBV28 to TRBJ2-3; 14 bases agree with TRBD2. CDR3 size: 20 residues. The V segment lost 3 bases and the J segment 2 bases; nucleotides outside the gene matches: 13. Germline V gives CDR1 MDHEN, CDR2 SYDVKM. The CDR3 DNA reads TGTGCCAGCAGTTTGGTGGCCGGGACTAGCGGGAGCTTTGTCACAGATACGCAGTATTTT. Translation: CASSLVAGTSGSFVTDTQYF.

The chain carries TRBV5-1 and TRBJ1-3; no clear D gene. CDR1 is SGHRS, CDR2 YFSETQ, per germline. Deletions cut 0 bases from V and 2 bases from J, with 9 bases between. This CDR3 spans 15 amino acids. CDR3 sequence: CASSLDSLTGNTIYF. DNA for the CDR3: TGCGCCAGCAGCTTGGACAGCCTGACTGGAAACACCATATATTTT.

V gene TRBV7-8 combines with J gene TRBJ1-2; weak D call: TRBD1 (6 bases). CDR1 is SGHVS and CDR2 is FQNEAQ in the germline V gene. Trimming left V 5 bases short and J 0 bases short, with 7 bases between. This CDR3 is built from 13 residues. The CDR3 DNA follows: TGTGCCAGCAGCCAGGGGTCTAACTATGGCTACACCTTC. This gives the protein CASSQGSNYGYTF.

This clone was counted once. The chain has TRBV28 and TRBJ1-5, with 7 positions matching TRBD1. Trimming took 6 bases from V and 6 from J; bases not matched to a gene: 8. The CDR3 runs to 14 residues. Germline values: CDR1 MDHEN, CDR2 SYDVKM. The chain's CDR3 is CASSSDRVGQPQHF. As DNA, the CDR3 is TGTGCCAGCAGCTCCGACAGGGTCGGTCAGCCCCAGCATTTT.

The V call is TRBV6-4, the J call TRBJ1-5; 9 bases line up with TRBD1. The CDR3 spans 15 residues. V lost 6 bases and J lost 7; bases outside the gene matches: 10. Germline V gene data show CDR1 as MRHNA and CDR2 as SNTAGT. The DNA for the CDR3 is TGTGCCAGCAGCGAAACAGGGGGCGCGGGACAGCCCCAGCATTTT. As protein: CASSETGGAGQPQHF.

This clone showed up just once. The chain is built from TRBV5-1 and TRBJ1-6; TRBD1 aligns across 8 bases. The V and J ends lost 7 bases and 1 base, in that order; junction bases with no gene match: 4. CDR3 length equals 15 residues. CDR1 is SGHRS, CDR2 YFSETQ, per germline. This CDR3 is CASGTGRSYNSPLHF. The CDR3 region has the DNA TGCGCCAGCGGGACAGGAAGGTCCTATAATTCACCCCTCCACTTT.

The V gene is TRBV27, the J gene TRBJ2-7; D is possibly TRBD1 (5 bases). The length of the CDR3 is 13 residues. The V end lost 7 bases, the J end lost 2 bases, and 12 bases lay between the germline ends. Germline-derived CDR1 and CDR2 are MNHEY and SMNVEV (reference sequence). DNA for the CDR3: TGTGCCAGCATTTCCGACAGAACCTACGAGCAGTACTTC. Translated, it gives CASISDRTYEQYF.